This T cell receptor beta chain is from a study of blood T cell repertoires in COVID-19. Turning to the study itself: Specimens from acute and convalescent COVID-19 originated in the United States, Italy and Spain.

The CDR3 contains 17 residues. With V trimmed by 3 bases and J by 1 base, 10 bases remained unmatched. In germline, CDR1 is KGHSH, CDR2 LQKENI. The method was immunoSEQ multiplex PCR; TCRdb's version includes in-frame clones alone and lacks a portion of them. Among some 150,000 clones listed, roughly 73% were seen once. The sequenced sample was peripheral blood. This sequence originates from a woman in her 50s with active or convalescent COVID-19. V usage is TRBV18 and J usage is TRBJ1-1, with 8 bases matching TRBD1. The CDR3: CASSPLAPGGRNTEAFF. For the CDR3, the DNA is TGTGCCAGCTCACCTCTAGCCCCAGGGGGCCGGAACACTGAAGCTTTCTTT.